These 27 T cell receptor beta chains were sequenced from one sample in a study of read filtering for tumor transcriptome and immune sequencing (dated by TCRdb to about 2020). The listed sequencing device is Illumina HiSeq 4000. TCR libraries were constructed from approximately 360 ng RNA using the Immunoverse kit, and molecular barcoded adaptors covering alpha/delta and beta/gamma chains were employed. TCRdb took the public reads, trimmed them with fastp at Q25, ran MiXCR for clone calling and kept in-frame beta chains. Duplicate CDR3 protein sequences are folded into a single record with the most common DNA and genes. The table for this sample lists about 50,000 distinct CDR3 sequences; roughly a fifth of them were counted only once. The ten largest clones add up to approximately 15% of the sample. The sequenced material came from a population of CD138-negative cells sorted from bone marrow. Per the publication, the cell subset or site label means: bone marrow mononuclear cells depleted of CD138+ plasma/myeloma cells by negative magnetic selection. These receptors originate from a donor at least 40 years old with multiple myeloma.

This clonotype appeared many times. The J gene is TRBJ2-5, the V gene TRBV7-8; no clear D gene. V dropped 5 bases and J dropped 1 base, with 11 bases sitting between them. Per germline, CDR1 SGHVS and CDR2 FQNEAQ. The CDR3 spans 14 residues. CDR3 region: CASSGRNLQETQYF. Written as DNA, the CDR3 is TGTGCCAGCAGCGGCCGGAACCTCCAAGAGACCCAGTACTTC.

On this clonotype itself: Possible read error: a much larger clone is one base away. The rearrangement uses TRBV3-1 and TRBJ2-2, with 7 positions matching TRBD1. V lost 0 bases to trimming and J lost 4 bases; unmatched junction nucleotides: 2. The CDR3 runs 15 residues. CDR1 and CDR2 from the germline V gene are LGHDT and YNNKEL (reference sequence). CDR3 coding DNA: TGTGCCAGCAGCCAAGACAGGGGGATCACCGGGGAGCTGTTTTTT. It specifies CASSQDRGITGELFF.

This clonotype was observed a single time. An end of the junction does not agree with germline; a read error may underlie this. This rearrangement joins TRBV6-2 or TRBV6-3 to TRBJ2-1; weak D call: TRBD2 (6 bases). The CDR3 is made up of 15 amino acids. Germline CDR1 MNHEY, CDR2 SVGEGT. In DNA, the CDR3 is TGTGCCAGCAGTTACGGGCGGGGATCCTACAGTGAGCAGTTCTTC. Its protein product is CASSYGRGSYSEQFF.

Of note for this clonotype: One base away lies a much larger clone, so this may be a sequencing read error. The chain combines TRBV7-2 with TRBJ2-2; 7 bases are shared with TRBD2. The germline CDR1 and CDR2 sequences are SGHTA and FQGNSA. The junction had 14 bases not matched to a gene; V was cut back by 10 bases and J by 6 bases. This CDR3 is built from 15 residues. DNA for the CDR3: TGTGCCACTGGCTCCGCGGGAGTTACTTCCGGGGAGCTGTTTTTT. It encodes CATGSAGVTSGELFF. Filled out from reference TRBV7-2 and TRBJ2-2, the complete variable domain reads GAGVSQSPSNKVTEKGKDVELRCDPISGHTALYWYRQSLGQGLEFLIYFQGNSAPDKSGLPSDRFSAERTGGSVSTLTIQRTQQEDSAVYLCATGSAGVTSGELFFGEGSRLTVL.

There are many counts of this clonotype. This sequence joins TRBV28 and TRBJ2-1; D might be TRBD1 or TRBD2, each matching 5 bases. The CDR3 is 15 amino acids. CDR1 and CDR2 from the germline V gene are MDHEN and SYDVKM. The V gene lost 6 bases and the J gene lost 6 bases, with 18 bases spanning the gap. For the CDR3, the DNA is TGTGCCAGCAGCCAGGCACTTAGGGGAGCCAATGAGCAGTTCTTC. It codes for CASSQALRGANEQFF.

This clonotype was detected many times. This sequence joins TRBV29-1 and TRBJ1-1; D gene ambiguous. The V and J ends lost 4 bases and 1 base respectively, with 7 bases between them. The CDR3 covers 12 residues. Germline values: CDR1 SQVTM, CDR2 ANQGSEA. The CDR3 DNA is TGCAGCGTTGCTCCACGGAACACTGAAGCTTTCTTT. Residues: CSVAPRNTEAFF.

Concerning this clonotype: A much larger clone differs from this one at a single base, so this may be a read error. The chain is built from TRBV27 and TRBJ2-6; the D is unclear. The CDR3 extends over 16 amino acids. Per the germline V gene, CDR1 is MNHEY and CDR2 is SMNVEV (reference sequence). Trimming pared 2 bases from V and 1 base from J, leaving 9 bases between. This CDR3 is CASSLQWPSGANVLTF. The DNA for the CDR3 is TGTGCCAGCAGTTTACAGTGGCCGTCTGGGGCCAACGTCCTGACTTTC.

This clonotype occurred many times. This chain links TRBV27 with TRBJ2-5; 10 nucleotides match TRBD1. The CDR3 loop spans 16 amino acids. V dropped 4 bases and J dropped 7; count of bases not matched to a gene: 12. The V gene's germline CDR1 is MNHEY and CDR2 SMNVEV (reference sequence). As DNA, the CDR3 is TGTGCCAGCAGTTCGAGTAGGGGACAGGGGCTTGGGACCCAGTACTTC. It translates to CASSSSRGQGLGTQYF.

Many counts were recorded for this clonotype. The chain has TRBV2 and TRBJ1-5, with D unclear. The CDR3 contains 13 residues. Germline lookup yields CDR1 SNHLY and CDR2 FYNNEI. Between the trimmed V and J ends, which lost 4 bases and 7 bases, there was a span of 11 bases. CDR3 DNA: TGTGCCAGCAGTGTCCTAGTTGACCAGCCCCAGCATTTT. Protein product: CASSVLVDQPQHF.

In its sample, this clonotype was seen many times. The rearrangement uses TRBV28 and TRBJ1-2, with TRBD1 matching over 9 bases. The V gene end was trimmed by 4 bases and the J gene end by 8 bases; junction bases not matched to a gene: 11. Per germline, CDR1 MDHEN and CDR2 SYDVKM. The CDR3 loop spans 15 amino acids. The CDR3 nucleotides are TGTGCCAGCAGTTCTATAGACAGGGGGGCTCGAGGCTACACCTTC. This gives the protein CASSSIDRGARGYTF.

Points on this clonotype: This may be a read error: a much more frequent sequence differs by one nucleotide. The chain is built from TRBV25-1 and TRBJ1-1; 8 bases fit TRBD1. The CDR3 has 14 amino acids. V lost 7 bases to trimming and J lost 2 bases; unmatched junction nucleotides: 6. Germline V lookup: CDR1 MGHDK, CDR2 SYGVNS. CDR3 amino acids: CASIRQGSNTEAFF. CDR3 sequence (DNA): TGTGCCAGCATAAGACAGGGGAGTAACACTGAAGCTTTCTTT.

This clonotype was counted ten times or more. V gene TRBV29-1 combines with J gene TRBJ1-1; the match to TRBD1 covers 7 bases. The CDR3 totals 12 residues. V was clipped by 5 bases and J by 5 bases; unmatched bases: 5. The germline V gene encodes CDR1 SQVTM and CDR2 ANQGSEA. The CDR3 is CSVNRGGTEAFF. The DNA of the CDR3 is TGCAGCGTTAACAGGGGTGGGACTGAAGCTTTCTTT.

Ten or more counts support this clonotype. This sequence joins TRBV7-9 and TRBJ2-7, with 7 bases lining up with TRBD2. CDR3 length: 15 residues. CDR1 is SEHNR and CDR2 is FQNEAQ in the germline V gene (reference sequence). V was clipped by 3 bases and J by 7 bases; unmatched bases: 12. The CDR3 region is CASSFSSGSLVEQYF. Here the CDR3 DNA reads TGTGCCAGCAGCTTTTCTAGCGGATCTCTCGTGGAGCAGTACTTC.

The table lists this clonotype with many counts. This chain links TRBV4-1 with TRBJ1-1; no clear D gene. The CDR3 is made up of 15 amino acids. The germline CDR1 and CDR2 sequences are MGHRA and YSYEKL. V was cut by 4 bases and J by 0 bases, with 12 bases left in between. The CDR3 here is CASSLTGVLNTEAFF. CDR3 coding DNA: TGCGCCAGCAGCCTGACCGGGGTACTGAACACTGAAGCTTTCTTT.

The table lists this clonotype with many counts. The rearrangement links TRBV7-2 to TRBJ2-5; D might be TRBD1 or TRBD2, each matching 5 bases. CDR3 length: 14 amino acids. CDR1 SGHTA and CDR2 FQGNSA come from the germline V gene. V shed 5 bases and J shed 5 bases, with 15 bases lying between them. The CDR3 DNA sequence: TGTGCCAGCAGCCCCGACTACGGGGCGGAGACCCAGTACTTC. Amino acids: CASSPDYGAETQYF.

This clonotype has a count of ten or more. CDR3 bases: TGTGCCACCAGCAGAGGGGGAGGGGGCACTGAAGCTTTCTTT. Its protein product is CATSRGGGGTEAFF. The V and J genes are TRBV15 and TRBJ1-1, with D possibly being TRBD1 (6 bases). With 1 base removed from V and 4 bases from J, the gap between germline ends came to 10 bases. Germline V CDR1 and CDR2: LNHNV, YYDKDF (reference sequence). The CDR3 length is 14 residues.

This clonotype has more than one count but fewer than ten. This chain uses TRBV5-1 with TRBJ2-1; TRBD1 matches at 8 bases. The CDR3 runs 23 residues. CDR1 and CDR2 from the germline V gene are SGHRS and YFSETQ. J gave up 5 bases and V 0 bases, and 28 bases lay outside the gene matches. The CDR3 loop reads CASSLVSAAGGFNSGRSHNEQFF. The CDR3 DNA follows: TGCGCCAGCAGCTTGGTCTCAGCGGCAGGGGGCTTCAACTCCGGGAGATCCCACAATGAGCAGTTCTTC.

There are a few counts of this clonotype. A much larger clonotype is one base distant, so this may be a read error. V and J are TRBV29-1 and TRBJ1-4; D is perhaps TRBD1 (5 bases). Trimming pared 8 bases from V and 8 bases from J, leaving 9 bases between. CDR1 is SQVTM, CDR2 ANQGSEA, per germline. The CDR3 is 10 amino acids. The CDR3 loop reads CSYWDEKLFF. The CDR3 bases are TGCAGCTATTGGGACGAAAAACTGTTTTTT.

This clonotype appeared many times. The chain carries TRBV29-1 and TRBJ1-1; 7 bases match TRBD1. This CDR3 contains 13 residues. The V and J ends lost 7 bases and 0 bases, in that order; junction bases with no gene match: 5. Germline CDR1 and CDR2: SQVTM and ANQGSEA. CDR3 sequence: CSAPGQMNTEAFF. DNA for the CDR3: TGCAGCGCTCCGGGACAGATGAACACTGAAGCTTTCTTT.

This sequence joins TRBV6-6 and TRBJ1-3; tentative D call: TRBD1 (5 bases). The CDR3 consists of 16 residues. Germline CDR1 is MNHNY and CDR2 is SVGAGI (reference sequence). Trimming removed 2 bases at V and 2 bases at J, with 13 bases between. The CDR3 loop is CASSYRGGVAGNTIYF. Written as DNA, the CDR3 is TGTGCCAGCAGTTACCGTGGAGGGGTTGCTGGAAACACCATATATTTT.

This clonotype was observed at least ten times. The chain recombines TRBV12-3 or TRBV12-4 with TRBJ2-3, with 10 positions matching TRBD2. The CDR3 contains 17 residues. V shed 3 bases, J shed 2 bases, and the junction held 8 bases outside the gene matches. CDR3 in DNA: TGTGCCAGCAGTTTCGGGCTAGCGGGAGCAGTCACAGATACGCAGTATTTT. Its translation is CASSFGLAGAVTDTQYF.

This clonotype has ten or more counts. The rearrangement links TRBV6-2 or TRBV6-3 to TRBJ1-5; 7 positions agree with TRBD1. Germline loops: CDR1 MNHEY, CDR2 SVGEGT. This CDR3 spans 13 amino acids. The junction had 3 bases not matched to a gene; V was cut back by 8 bases and J by 2 bases. The CDR3 protein is CASGGTGNQPQHF. The DNA for the CDR3 is TGTGCCAGCGGCGGGACAGGCAATCAGCCCCAGCATTTT.

This clonotype occurred many times. The CDR3 loop reads CASSPRLAGNEQFF. CDR3 in DNA: TGTGCCAGCAGCCCACGACTAGCGGGCAATGAGCAGTTCTTC. This sequence joins TRBV12-3 or TRBV12-4 and TRBJ2-1; 10 positions agree with TRBD2. This CDR3 spans 14 amino acids. Trimming took 6 bases from V and 6 from J; bases not matched to a gene: 5.

CDR3 DNA sequence: TGTGCCAGCAGTAAGCGATTTTTTAGCGGGAGTAGCACAGATACGCAGTATTTT. Its translation: CASSKRFFSGSSTDTQYF. V usage is TRBV6-2 or TRBV6-3 and J usage is TRBJ2-3, with 9 bases fitting TRBD2. V dropped 5 bases and J dropped 0; count of bases not matched to a gene: 12. The CDR3 contains 18 residues. Per germline, CDR1 MNHEY and CDR2 SVGEGT.

The sample holds a few counts of this clonotype. A read error is possible here, since a much larger clone lies one base away. A read error is likely, as this CDR3 ends without the conserved phenylalanine or tryptophan. V is TRBV7-2 and J is TRBJ2-5; D remains ambiguous. V was cut by 3 bases and J by 5 bases, with 4 bases left in between. Per the germline V gene, CDR1 is SGHTA and CDR2 is FQGNSA. The CDR3 length is 11 residues. The CDR3 region has the DNA TGTGCCAGCAGCTTTGGGGAGACCCAGTACCTC. Translation gives CASSFGETQYL.

This clonotype came up many times. The genes are TRBV19 and TRBJ2-2; D uncertain. Germline V gene sequence: CDR1 LNHDA, CDR2 SQIVND (reference sequence). This CDR3 spans 15 amino acids. Trimming took off 6 bases at V and 1 base at J, with 12 bases between the two ends. CDR3 region: CASSPEMMNTGELFF. DNA of the CDR3: TGTGCCAGTAGCCCCGAGATGATGAACACCGGGGAGCTGTTTTTT.

This clonotype was counted at least ten times. The rearrangement links TRBV5-1 to TRBJ1-1; tentative D call: TRBD1 (5 bases). This CDR3 region has 14 residues. Per the germline V gene, CDR1 is SGHRS and CDR2 is YFSETQ. V was trimmed by 6 bases and J by 1 base, leaving 13 bases between them. Written as DNA, the CDR3 is TGCGCCAGCATTAGGGGACTCGGGAACACTGAAGCTTTCTTT. Translated, it gives CASIRGLGNTEAFF.